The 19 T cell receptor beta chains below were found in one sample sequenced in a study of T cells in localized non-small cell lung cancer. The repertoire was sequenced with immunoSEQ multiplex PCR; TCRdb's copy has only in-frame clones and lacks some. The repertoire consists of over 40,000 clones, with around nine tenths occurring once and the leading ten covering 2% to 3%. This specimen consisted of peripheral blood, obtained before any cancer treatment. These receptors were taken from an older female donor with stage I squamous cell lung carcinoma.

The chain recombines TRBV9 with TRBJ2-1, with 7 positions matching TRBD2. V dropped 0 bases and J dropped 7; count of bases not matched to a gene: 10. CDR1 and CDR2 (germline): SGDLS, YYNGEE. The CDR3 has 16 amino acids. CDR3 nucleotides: TGTGCCAGCAGCGTAGAAGGCGGGAGTACGGGGAATGAGCAGTTCTTC. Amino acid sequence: CASSVEGGSTGNEQFF.

The DNA for the CDR3 is TGTGCCAGCAGTCCGGGATTCAGTAAGAATCAGCCCCAGCATTTT. It specifies CASSPGFSKNQPQHF. The rearrangement joins TRBV6-5 to TRBJ1-5; D unclear. In germline, CDR1 is MNHEY, CDR2 SVGAGI. The CDR3 is made up of 15 amino acids. Trimming took 5 bases from V and 4 from J, leaving 15 bases between them.

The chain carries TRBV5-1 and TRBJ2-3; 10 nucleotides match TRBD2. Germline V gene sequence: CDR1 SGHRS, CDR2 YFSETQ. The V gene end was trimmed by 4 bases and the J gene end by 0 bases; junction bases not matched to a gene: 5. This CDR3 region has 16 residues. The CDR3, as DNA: TGCGCCAGCAGCGACGGGACTAGCGAGAGCACAGATACGCAGTATTTT. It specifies CASSDGTSESTDTQYF.

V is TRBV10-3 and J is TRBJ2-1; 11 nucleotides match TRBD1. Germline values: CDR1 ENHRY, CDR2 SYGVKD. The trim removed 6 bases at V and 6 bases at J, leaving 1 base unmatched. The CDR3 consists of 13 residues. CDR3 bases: TGTGCCATCAGGGGACAGGGGGGCAATGAGCAGTTCTTC. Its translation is CAIRGQGGNEQFF.

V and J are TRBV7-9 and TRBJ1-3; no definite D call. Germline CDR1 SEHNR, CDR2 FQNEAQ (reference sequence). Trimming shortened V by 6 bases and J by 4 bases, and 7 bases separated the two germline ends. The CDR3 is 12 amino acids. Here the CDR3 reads CASSSEGNTIYF. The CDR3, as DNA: TGTGCCAGCAGTTCTGAAGGAAACACCATATATTTT.

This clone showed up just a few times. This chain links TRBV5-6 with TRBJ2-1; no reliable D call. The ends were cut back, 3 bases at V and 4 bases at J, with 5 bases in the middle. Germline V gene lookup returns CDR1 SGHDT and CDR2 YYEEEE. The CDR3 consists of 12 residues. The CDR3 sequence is CASSSVYNEQFF. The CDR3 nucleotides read TGTGCCAGCAGCTCCGTGTACAATGAGCAGTTCTTC.

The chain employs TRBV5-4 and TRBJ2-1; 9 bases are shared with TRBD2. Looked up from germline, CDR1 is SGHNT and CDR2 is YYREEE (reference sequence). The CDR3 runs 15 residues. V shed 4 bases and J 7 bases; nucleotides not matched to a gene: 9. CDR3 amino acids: CASSQKREVGNEQFF. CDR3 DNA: TGTGCCAGCAGCCAAAAGCGGGAGGTTGGGAATGAGCAGTTCTTC.

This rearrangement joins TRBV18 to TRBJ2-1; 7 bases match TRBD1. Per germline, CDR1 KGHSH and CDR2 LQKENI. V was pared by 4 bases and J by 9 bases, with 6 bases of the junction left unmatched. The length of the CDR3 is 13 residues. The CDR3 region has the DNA TGTGCCAGCTCACAGGGGGCAGCTATTGAGCAGTTCTTC. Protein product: CASSQGAAIEQFF.

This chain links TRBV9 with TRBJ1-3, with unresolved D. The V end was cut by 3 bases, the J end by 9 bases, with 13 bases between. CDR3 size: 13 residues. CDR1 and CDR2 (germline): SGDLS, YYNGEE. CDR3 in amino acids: CASSADNSGTIYF. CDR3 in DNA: TGTGCCAGCAGCGCCGACAACAGCGGCACCATATATTTT. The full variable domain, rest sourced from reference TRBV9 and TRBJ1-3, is DSGVTQTPKHLITATGQRVTLRCSPRSGDLSVYWYQQSLDQGLQFLIQYYNGEERAKGNILERFSAQQFPDLHSELNLSSLELGDSALYFCASSADNSGTIYFGEGSWLTVV.

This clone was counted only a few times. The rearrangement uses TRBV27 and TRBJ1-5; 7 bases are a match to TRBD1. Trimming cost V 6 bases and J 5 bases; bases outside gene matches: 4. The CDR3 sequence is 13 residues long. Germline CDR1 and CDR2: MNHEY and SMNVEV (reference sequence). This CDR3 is CASSRDRDQPQHF. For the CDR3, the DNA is TGTGCCAGCAGCAGAGACAGGGATCAGCCCCAGCATTTT.

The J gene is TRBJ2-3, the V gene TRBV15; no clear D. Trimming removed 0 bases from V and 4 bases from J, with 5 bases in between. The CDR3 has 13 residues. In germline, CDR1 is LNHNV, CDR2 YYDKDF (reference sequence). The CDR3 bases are TGTGCCACCAGCAGAGATCCCCCAGATACGCAGTATTTT. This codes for CATSRDPPDTQYF.

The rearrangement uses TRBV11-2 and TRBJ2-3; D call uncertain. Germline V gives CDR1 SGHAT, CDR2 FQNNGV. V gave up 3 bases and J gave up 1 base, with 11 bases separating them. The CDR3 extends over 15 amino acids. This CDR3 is CASSLVGRGTDTQYF. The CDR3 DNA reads TGTGCCAGCAGCTTGGTGGGAAGGGGCACAGATACGCAGTATTTT.

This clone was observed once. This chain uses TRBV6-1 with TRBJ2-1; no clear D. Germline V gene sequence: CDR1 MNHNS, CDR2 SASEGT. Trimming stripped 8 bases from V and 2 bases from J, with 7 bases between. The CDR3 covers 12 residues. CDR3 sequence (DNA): TGTGCCAGCCGGTGGGCCTACAATGAGCAGTTCTTC. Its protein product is CASRWAYNEQFF.

CDR3 protein: CASSLLRGNEQFF. CDR3 bases: TGTGCCAGCAGCTTACTAAGGGGGAATGAGCAGTTCTTC. The genes are TRBV11-3 and TRBJ2-1; TRBD1 might be the D (6 bases). Germline V gene lookup returns CDR1 SGHNT and CDR2 YENEEA. The length of the CDR3 is 13 residues. Trimming pared 2 bases from V and 7 bases from J, leaving 9 bases between. Based on the CDR3 plus reference TRBV11-3 and TRBJ2-1, the full variable domain is EAGVVQSPRYKIIEKKQPVAFWCNPISGHNTLYWYLQNLGQGPELLIRYENEEAVDDSQLPKDRFSAERLKGVDSTLKIQPAELGDSAVYLCASSLLRGNEQFFGPGTRLTVL.

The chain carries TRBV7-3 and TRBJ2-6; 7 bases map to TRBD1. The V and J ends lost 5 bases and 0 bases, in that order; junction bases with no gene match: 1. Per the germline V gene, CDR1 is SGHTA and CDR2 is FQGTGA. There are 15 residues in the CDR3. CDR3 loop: CASSRQGSGANVLTF. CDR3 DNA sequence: TGTGCCAGCAGCCGACAGGGCTCTGGGGCCAACGTCCTGACTTTC.

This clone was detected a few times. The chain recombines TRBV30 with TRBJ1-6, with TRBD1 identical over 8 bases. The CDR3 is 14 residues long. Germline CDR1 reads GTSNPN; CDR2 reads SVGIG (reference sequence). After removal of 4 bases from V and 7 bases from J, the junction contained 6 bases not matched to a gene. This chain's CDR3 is CAWTGGRLNSPLHF. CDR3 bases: TGTGCCTGGACAGGGGGCCGTCTAAATTCACCCCTCCACTTT.

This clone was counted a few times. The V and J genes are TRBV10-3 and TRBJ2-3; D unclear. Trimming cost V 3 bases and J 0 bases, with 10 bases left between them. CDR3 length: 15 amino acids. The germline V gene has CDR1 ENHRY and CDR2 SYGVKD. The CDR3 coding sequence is TGTGCCATCAGTGAATTAGGAGCTAGCACAGATACGCAGTATTTT. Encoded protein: CAISELGASTDTQYF.

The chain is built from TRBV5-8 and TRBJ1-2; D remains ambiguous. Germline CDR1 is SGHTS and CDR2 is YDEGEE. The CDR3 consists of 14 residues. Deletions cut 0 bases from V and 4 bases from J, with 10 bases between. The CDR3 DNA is TGTGCCAGCAGCTTGGTACGGATATTCTATGGCTACACCTTC. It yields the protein CASSLVRIFYGYTF.

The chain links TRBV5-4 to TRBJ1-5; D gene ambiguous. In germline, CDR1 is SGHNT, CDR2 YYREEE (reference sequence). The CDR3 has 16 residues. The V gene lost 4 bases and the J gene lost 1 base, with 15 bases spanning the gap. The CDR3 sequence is CASSHGGRGSNQPQHF. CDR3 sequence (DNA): TGTGCCAGCAGCCACGGCGGGCGGGGAAGCAATCAGCCCCAGCATTTT. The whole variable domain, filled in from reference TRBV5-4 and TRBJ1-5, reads ETGVTQSPTHLIKTRGQQVTLRCSSQSGHNTVSWYQQALGQGPQFIFQYYREEENGRGNFPPRFSGLQFPNYSSELNVNALELDDSALYLCASSHGGRGSNQPQHFGDGTRLSIL.